The 25 T cell receptor beta chains below were found in one sample sequenced in a study of T cells in Graves' hyperthyroidism and ophthalmopathy. What was amplified from RNA transcripts were TCR beta CDR3 regions. First-round RT-PCR targeting the TCR CDR3 was performed with the HTBI primer set. One entry per CDR3 protein, called by TCRdb with MiXCR from the multiplex PCR reads. Of nearly 600,000 distinct CDR3 sequences in the sample, 14% were seen once. Sequences were obtained from blood. The source is a woman aged 18-29 years with Graves' ophthalmopathy.

This clonotype was picked up many times. This may come from a read error, since a much larger clone is one base off. This chain connects TRBV24-1 to TRBJ2-5; D remains ambiguous. Trimming stripped 4 bases from V and 2 bases from J, with 1 base between. This CDR3 region has 11 residues. Germline assignment: CDR1 KGHDR and CDR2 SFDVKD. The CDR3 bases are TGTGCCACCAGTGAACAAGAGACCCAGTACTTC. Translation: CATSEQETQYF.

Many counts were recorded for this clonotype. The V call is TRBV9, the J call TRBJ2-3, with 11 nucleotides matching TRBD1. After removal of 9 bases from V and 5 bases from J, the junction contained 11 bases not matched to a gene. The CDR3 covers 15 residues. The germline gives CDR1 SGDLS, CDR2 YYNGEE. CDR3 DNA: TGTGCCACCACACGGACAGGGGGCGCGAAAGATACGCAGTATTTT. Translation gives CATTRTGGAKDTQYF.

This clonotype showed up just a few times. The chain is built from TRBV6-1 and TRBJ1-1; D perhaps matches TRBD1 (5 bases). The CDR3 is 15 residues long. Germline V lookup: CDR1 MNHNS, CDR2 SASEGT. Trimming pared 0 bases from V and 2 bases from J, leaving 10 bases between. The CDR3 DNA is TGTGCCAGCAGTGAAGCCGGGACGGAAAACACTGAAGCTTTCTTT. This codes for CASSEAGTENTEAFF.

Many counts were recorded for this clonotype. The chain uses TRBV5-1 and TRBJ1-1; tentatively, D is TRBD1 (5 bases). The CDR3 is made up of 15 amino acids. Germline V gene sequence: CDR1 SGHRS, CDR2 YFSETQ. Trimming took 3 bases from V and 1 from J, leaving 13 bases between them. The CDR3 DNA follows: TGCGCCAGCAGCTATGGGGACCTGGGGAACACTGAAGCTTTCTTT. It yields the protein CASSYGDLGNTEAFF.

This clonotype was seen only a few times. The rearrangement links TRBV12-3 or TRBV12-4 to TRBJ2-3; TRBD2 is a possible D gene (6 bases). CDR3 size: 15 residues. The germline V and J ends were trimmed by 3 bases and 2 bases, with 12 bases remaining between them. CDR3: CASSFTSWDTDTQYF. The CDR3 DNA is TGTGCCAGCAGTTTTACTAGCTGGGACACAGATACGCAGTATTTT.

V usage is TRBV2 and J usage is TRBJ1-1; TRBD1 agrees at 10 bases. Unmatched junction bases numbered 12, after V lost 6 bases and J lost 5 bases. CDR1 and CDR2 from the germline V gene are SNHLY and FYNNEI. CDR3 length equals 16 residues. The CDR3 DNA reads TGTGCCAGCAGCCGGGACAGGGGCCTTCTAAGTACTGAAGCTTTCTTT. Translation: CASSRDRGLLSTEAFF.

CDR3 DNA: TGCGCCAGCAGCCAAGTCGGAGAGAATGAAAAACTGTTTTTT. This codes for CASSQVGENEKLFF. This chain connects TRBV4-1 to TRBJ1-4, with D uncertain. The CDR3 runs to 14 residues. V lost 1 base, J lost 5 bases, and 8 bases lay in between. Germline V gene lookup returns CDR1 MGHRA and CDR2 YSYEKL.

This rearrangement joins TRBV12-5 to TRBJ1-6; D is possibly TRBD1 (5 bases). The CDR3 covers 15 residues. Trimming removed 0 bases at V and 8 bases at J, with 11 bases between. Germline V gene sequence: CDR1 LGHNT, CDR2 FRNRAP. The CDR3: CASGLVLREDSPLHF. Written as DNA, the CDR3 is TGTGCTAGTGGTTTGGTACTCAGGGAGGATTCACCCCTCCACTTT.

This clonotype appeared many times. V and J are TRBV2 and TRBJ2-4; D tentatively fits TRBD1 or TRBD2 (5 bases each). Trimming took 2 bases from V and 2 from J, leaving 16 bases between them. This CDR3 has 17 amino acids. Looked up from germline, CDR1 is SNHLY and CDR2 is FYNNEI. The CDR3 DNA is TGTGCCAGCAGTGAAAAACGGTTTGGGACCTCCAAAAACATTCAGTACTTC. Translated: CASSEKRFGTSKNIQYF. The full variable domain, in which reference TRBV2 and TRBJ2-4 provide the parts outside the CDR3, is EPEVTQTPSHQVTQMGQEVILRCVPISNHLYFYWYRQILGQKVEFLVSFYNNEISEKSEIFDDQFSVERPDGSNFTLKIRSTKLEDSAMYFCASSEKRFGTSKNIQYFGAGTRLSVL.

This chain connects TRBV30 to TRBJ2-1; the D is unclear. The CDR3 runs to 13 residues. Looked up from germline, CDR1 is GTSNPN and CDR2 is SVGIG (reference sequence). Trimming cost V 0 bases and J 13 bases, with 16 bases left between them. CDR3 coding DNA: TGTGCCTGGAGTGTACTGACGGAAAGTCCCCAGTTCTTC. Protein product: CAWSVLTESPQFF.

Ten or more counts support this clonotype. V usage is TRBV13 and J usage is TRBJ2-2, with D unclear. Germline CDR1 and CDR2: PRHDT and FYEKMQ (reference sequence). This CDR3 region has 14 residues. V dropped 5 bases and J dropped 4 bases, with 11 bases sitting between them. The chain's CDR3 is CASSPALRTGELFF. Here the CDR3 DNA reads TGTGCCAGCAGCCCCGCCCTCCGCACCGGGGAGCTGTTTTTT.

This clonotype was counted many times. The rearrangement joins TRBV28 to TRBJ2-5, with TRBD2 matching over 10 bases. V was clipped by 3 bases and J by 3 bases; unmatched bases: 19. The CDR3 is 20 residues long. In germline, CDR1 is MDHEN, CDR2 SYDVKM. The CDR3 region has the DNA TGTGCCAGCAGTTTTTTCGTTTTTTGGAGCGGGAGGGCCACCGAAGAGACCCAGTACTTC. It yields the protein CASSFFVFWSGRATEETQYF.

This clonotype showed up just once. The V and J genes are TRBV9 and TRBJ2-7; D gene unclear. The CDR3 runs 15 residues. V was cut by 3 bases and J by 0 bases, with 13 bases left in between. In germline, CDR1 is SGDLS, CDR2 YYNGEE. CDR3 DNA: TGTGCCAGCAGCGCTACAGCCCAGAGCTCCTACGAGCAGTACTTC. It encodes CASSATAQSSYEQYF.

The chain carries TRBV18 and TRBJ2-6; TRBD1 agrees at 9 bases. The CDR3 extends over 17 amino acids. V was pared by 3 bases and J by 2 bases, with 5 bases of the junction left unmatched. Germline values: CDR1 KGHSH, CDR2 LQKENI. The CDR3 nucleotides are TGTGCCAGCTCACCTCTGGGACAGGGAGCTGGGGCCAACGTCCTGACTTTC. Translation: CASSPLGQGAGANVLTF.

This clonotype has a single count. This may stem from a read error, because a much larger clone lies one nucleotide away. The conserved final phenylalanine or tryptophan is absent from the CDR3, which likely points to a read error. CDR3 in amino acids: CASSSHRNSYEQYL. CDR3 bases: TGTGCCAGCAGTTCACACAGGAATTCCTACGAGCAGTACCTC. This rearrangement joins TRBV28 to TRBJ2-7; a possible D gene is TRBD1 (5 bases). The germline V gene encodes CDR1 MDHEN and CDR2 SYDVKM. V was cut by 4 bases and J by 1 base, with 11 bases left in between. The CDR3 consists of 14 residues.

This clonotype was seen many times. The V gene is TRBV10-3, the J gene TRBJ1-1; 10 bases match TRBD1. The CDR3 consists of 15 residues. J gave up 1 base and V 8 bases, and 7 bases lay outside the gene matches. Germline V CDR1 and CDR2: ENHRY, SYGVKD. For the CDR3, the DNA is TGTGCCATCGGGGGGACAGGGGCACCGAACACTGAAGCTTTCTTT. It translates to CAIGGTGAPNTEAFF.

This clonotype was picked up a small number of times. The V and J genes are TRBV24-1 and TRBJ2-1; D remains ambiguous. The CDR3 extends over 15 amino acids. The germline V and J ends were trimmed by 5 bases and 0 bases, with 10 bases remaining between them. Germline V gene sequence: CDR1 KGHDR, CDR2 SFDVKD. CDR3 in DNA: TGTGCCACCAGTGCCCCGGATTACTCCTACAATGAGCAGTTCTTC. The encoded protein is CATSAPDYSYNEQFF.

The V call is TRBV6-1, the J call TRBJ2-3; no clear D. The CDR3 loop spans 12 amino acids. The V gene lost 5 bases and the J gene lost 6 bases, with 9 bases spanning the gap. Germline V gene sequence: CDR1 MNHNS, CDR2 SASEGT. The CDR3: CASSNHGDTQYF. DNA of the CDR3: TGTGCCAGCAGTAACCACGGGGATACGCAGTATTTT.

This clonotype was counted at least ten times. The V and J genes are TRBV7-9 and TRBJ2-7; 9 bases fit TRBD1. V shed 4 bases and J 3 bases; nucleotides not matched to a gene: 4. The V gene's germline CDR1 is SEHNR and CDR2 FQNEAQ (reference sequence). The CDR3 extends over 14 amino acids. CDR3 coding DNA: TGTGCCAGCAGCTCTAAGGACAGGGGCTACGAGCAGTACTTC. The encoded protein is CASSSKDRGYEQYF.

The V and J genes are TRBV7-9 and TRBJ1-1, with 8 bases that match TRBD1. The CDR3 extends over 17 amino acids. In germline, CDR1 is SEHNR, CDR2 FQNEAQ (reference sequence). Trimming removed 1 base from V and 1 base from J; junction bases left unmatched: 8. As DNA, the CDR3 is TGTGCCAGCAGCTTAGGGCCAGGGACAGGCGGGAACACTGAAGCTTTCTTT. It encodes CASSLGPGTGGNTEAFF.

This clonotype was counted many times. This chain connects TRBV29-1 to TRBJ2-3, with 8 bases aligning to TRBD1. The ends lost 6 bases at V and 2 bases at J; junction bases unmatched: 7. The CDR3 has 14 amino acids. Germline CDR1 reads SQVTM; CDR2 reads ANQGSEA. CDR3 sequence: CSVRDRSTTDTQYF. In DNA, the CDR3 is TGCAGCGTCCGGGACAGGTCAACCACAGATACGCAGTATTTT.

This clonotype was seen ten or more times. The chain has TRBV10-3 and TRBJ2-7; 8 bases fit TRBD1. Losses at the gene ends were 6 bases for V and 2 bases for J; bases not matched to a gene: 3. This CDR3 spans 13 amino acids. Germline CDR1 reads ENHRY; CDR2 reads SYGVKD. In DNA, the CDR3 is TGTGCCATCAGGGGGGGACAGGCCTACGAGCAGTACTTC. Its protein product is CAIRGGQAYEQYF.

V and J are TRBV7-9 and TRBJ2-5; 7 positions agree with TRBD1. The CDR3 runs to 15 residues. The germline V gene has CDR1 SEHNR and CDR2 FQNEAQ (reference sequence). Losses at the gene ends were 1 base for V and 7 bases for J; bases not matched to a gene: 9. CDR3 in DNA: TGTGCCAGCAGCTTAGGGGGACAGTCCTTGGCGACCCAGTACTTC. Protein product: CASSLGGQSLATQYF. Based on the CDR3 plus reference TRBV7-9 and TRBJ2-5, the full variable domain is DTGVSQNPRHKITKRGQNVTFRCDPISEHNRLYWYRQTLGQGPEFLTYFQNEAQLEKSRLLSDRFSAERPKGSFSTLEIQRTEQGDSAMYLCASSLGGQSLATQYFGPGTRLLVL.

The sample holds a few counts of this clonotype. The chain links TRBV19 to TRBJ1-1; no firm D call. In germline, CDR1 is LNHDA, CDR2 SQIVND (reference sequence). The CDR3 contains 15 residues. V dropped 5 bases and J dropped 1 base, with 14 bases sitting between them. The CDR3 DNA sequence: TGTGCCAGTAGTGCTCCACCCCACAGGAACACTGAAGCTTTCTTT. It specifies CASSAPPHRNTEAFF.

This chain connects TRBV6-5 to TRBJ1-1; D is ambiguous. CDR3 length: 15 residues. V lost 2 bases and J 8 bases, leaving 18 bases between the germline ends. CDR1 is MNHEY, CDR2 SVGAGI, per germline. This CDR3 reads CASSYQPMTRAEAFF. CDR3 sequence (DNA): TGTGCCAGCAGTTACCAGCCCATGACACGGGCCGAAGCTTTCTTT.